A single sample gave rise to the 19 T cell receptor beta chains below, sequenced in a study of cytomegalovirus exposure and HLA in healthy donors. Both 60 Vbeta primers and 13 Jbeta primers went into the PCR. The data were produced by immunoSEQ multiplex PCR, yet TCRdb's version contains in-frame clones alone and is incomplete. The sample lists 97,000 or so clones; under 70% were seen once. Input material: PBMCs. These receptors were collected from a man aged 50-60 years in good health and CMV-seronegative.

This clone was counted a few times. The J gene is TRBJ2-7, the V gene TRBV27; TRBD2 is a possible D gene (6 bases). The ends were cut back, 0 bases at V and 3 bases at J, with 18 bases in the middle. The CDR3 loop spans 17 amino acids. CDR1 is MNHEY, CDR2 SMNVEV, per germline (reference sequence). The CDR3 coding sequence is TGTGCCAGCAGTTTATCGGGCGGAGGGTTGATGAGCTACGAGCAGTACTTC. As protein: CASSLSGGGLMSYEQYF.

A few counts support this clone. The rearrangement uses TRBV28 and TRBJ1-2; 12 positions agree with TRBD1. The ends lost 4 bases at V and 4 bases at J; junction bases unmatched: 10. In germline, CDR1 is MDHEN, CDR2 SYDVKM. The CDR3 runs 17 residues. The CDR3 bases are TGTGCCAGCAGTTCACCGGGACAGGGGGCGCCTGGCTATGGCTACACCTTC. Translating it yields CASSSPGQGAPGYGYTF.

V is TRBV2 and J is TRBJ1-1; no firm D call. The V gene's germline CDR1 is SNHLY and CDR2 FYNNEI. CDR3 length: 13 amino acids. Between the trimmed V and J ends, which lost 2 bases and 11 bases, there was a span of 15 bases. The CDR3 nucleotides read TGTGCCAGCAGTGAATCATGGGCAGGAAAGGCTTTCTTT. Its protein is CASSESWAGKAFF.

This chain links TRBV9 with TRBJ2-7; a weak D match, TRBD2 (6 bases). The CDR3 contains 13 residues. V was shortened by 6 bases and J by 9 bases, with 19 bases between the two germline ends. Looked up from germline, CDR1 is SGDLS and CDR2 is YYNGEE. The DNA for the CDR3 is TGTGCCAGCAAGGGGCCTAGCGATAAAAGGCAGTACTTC. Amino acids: CASKGPSDKRQYF.

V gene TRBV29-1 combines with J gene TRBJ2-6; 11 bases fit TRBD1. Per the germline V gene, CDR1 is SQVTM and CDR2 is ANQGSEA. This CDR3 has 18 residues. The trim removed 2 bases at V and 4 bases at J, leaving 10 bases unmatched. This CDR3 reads CSVEWRTGGAAGANVLTF. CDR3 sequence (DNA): TGCAGCGTTGAATGGAGGACAGGGGGCGCAGCAGGGGCCAACGTCCTGACTTTC.

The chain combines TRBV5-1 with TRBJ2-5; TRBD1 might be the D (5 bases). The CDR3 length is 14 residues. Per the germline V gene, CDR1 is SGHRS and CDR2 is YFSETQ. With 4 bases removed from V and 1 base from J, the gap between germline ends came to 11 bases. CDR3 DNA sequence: TGCGCCAGCAGCCTACGACAGAGCCAAGAGACCCAGTACTTC. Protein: CASSLRQSQETQYF.

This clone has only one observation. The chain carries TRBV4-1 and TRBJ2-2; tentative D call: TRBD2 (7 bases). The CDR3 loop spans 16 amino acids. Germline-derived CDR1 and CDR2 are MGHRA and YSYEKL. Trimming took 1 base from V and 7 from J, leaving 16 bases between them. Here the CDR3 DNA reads TGCGCCAGCAGCCAAGCCCGGGGGGCGCGATTCGGGGAGCTGTTTTTT. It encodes CASSQARGARFGELFF.

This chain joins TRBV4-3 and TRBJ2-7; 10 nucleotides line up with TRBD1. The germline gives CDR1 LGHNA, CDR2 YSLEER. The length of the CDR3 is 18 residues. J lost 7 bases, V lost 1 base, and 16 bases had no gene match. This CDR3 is CASSQATPRDRGVEEQYF. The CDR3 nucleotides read TGCGCCAGCAGCCAAGCAACCCCCCGGGACAGGGGTGTAGAAGAGCAGTACTTC.

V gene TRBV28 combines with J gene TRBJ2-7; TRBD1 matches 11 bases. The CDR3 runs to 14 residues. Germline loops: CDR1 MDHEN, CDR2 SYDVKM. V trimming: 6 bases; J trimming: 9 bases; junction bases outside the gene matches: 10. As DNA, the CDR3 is TGTGCCAGCAGAGGGACAGGGGGGATTATTGTGCAGTACTTC. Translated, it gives CASRGTGGIIVQYF.

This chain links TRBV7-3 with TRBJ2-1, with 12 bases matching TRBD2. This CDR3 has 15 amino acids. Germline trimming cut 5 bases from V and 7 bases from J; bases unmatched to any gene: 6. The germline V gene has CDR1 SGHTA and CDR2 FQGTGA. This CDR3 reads CASSPSGRAVNEQFF. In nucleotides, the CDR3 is TGTGCCAGCAGCCCTAGCGGGAGGGCCGTAAATGAGCAGTTCTTC.

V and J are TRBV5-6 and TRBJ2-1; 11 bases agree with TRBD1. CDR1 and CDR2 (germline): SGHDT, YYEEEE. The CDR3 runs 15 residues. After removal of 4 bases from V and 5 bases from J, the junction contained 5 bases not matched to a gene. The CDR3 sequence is CASSRTGGVDNEQFF. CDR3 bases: TGTGCCAGCAGCCGGACAGGGGGCGTCGACAATGAGCAGTTCTTC.

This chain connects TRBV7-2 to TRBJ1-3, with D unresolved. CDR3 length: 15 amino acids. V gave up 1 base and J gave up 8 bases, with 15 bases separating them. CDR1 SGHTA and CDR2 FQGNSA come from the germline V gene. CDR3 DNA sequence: TGTGCCAGCAGCTTAGTTGTTTCCGGGAAGGACACCATATATTTT. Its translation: CASSLVVSGKDTIYF.

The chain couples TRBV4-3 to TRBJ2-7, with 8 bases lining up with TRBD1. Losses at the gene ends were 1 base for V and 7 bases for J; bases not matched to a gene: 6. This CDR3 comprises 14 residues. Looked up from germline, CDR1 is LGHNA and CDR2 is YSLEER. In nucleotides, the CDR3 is TGCGCCAGCAGCCAAGTGGACAGGGAAGGGGAGCAGTACTTC. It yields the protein CASSQVDREGEQYF.

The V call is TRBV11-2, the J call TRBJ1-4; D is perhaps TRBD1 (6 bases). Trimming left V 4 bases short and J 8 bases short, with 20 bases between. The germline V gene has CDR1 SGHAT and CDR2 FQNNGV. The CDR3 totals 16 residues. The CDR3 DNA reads TGTGCCAGCAGCTCACCACATCAGGGGCCGAACGAAAAACTGTTTTTT. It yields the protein CASSSPHQGPNEKLFF.

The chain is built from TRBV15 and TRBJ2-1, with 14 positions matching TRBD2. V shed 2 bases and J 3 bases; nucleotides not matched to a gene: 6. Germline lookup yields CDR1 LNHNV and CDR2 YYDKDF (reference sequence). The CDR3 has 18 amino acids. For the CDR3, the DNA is TGTGCCACCAGCAGACACGGTGGGACTAGCGGGAGCTACAATGAGCAGTTCTTC. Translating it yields CATSRHGGTSGSYNEQFF.

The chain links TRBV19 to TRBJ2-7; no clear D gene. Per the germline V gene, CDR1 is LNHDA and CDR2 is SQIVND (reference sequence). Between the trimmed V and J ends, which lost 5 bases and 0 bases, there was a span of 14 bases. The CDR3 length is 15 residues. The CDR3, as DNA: TGTGCCAGTAGTCCCCCGCAGAGGAGCTCCTACGAGCAGTACTTC. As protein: CASSPPQRSSYEQYF.

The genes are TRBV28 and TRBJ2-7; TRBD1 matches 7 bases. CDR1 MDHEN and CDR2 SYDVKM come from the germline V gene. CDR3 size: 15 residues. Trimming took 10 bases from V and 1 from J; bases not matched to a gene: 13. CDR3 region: CATTLSAGGSYEQYF. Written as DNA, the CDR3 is TGTGCCACCACCTTGAGCGCAGGGGGATCCTACGAGCAGTACTTC. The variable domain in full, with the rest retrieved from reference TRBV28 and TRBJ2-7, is DVKVTQSSRYLVKRTGEKVFLECVQDMDHENMFWYRQDPGLGLRLIYFSYDVKMKEKGDIPEGYSVSREKKERFSLILESASTNQTSMYLCATTLSAGGSYEQYFGPGTRLTVT.

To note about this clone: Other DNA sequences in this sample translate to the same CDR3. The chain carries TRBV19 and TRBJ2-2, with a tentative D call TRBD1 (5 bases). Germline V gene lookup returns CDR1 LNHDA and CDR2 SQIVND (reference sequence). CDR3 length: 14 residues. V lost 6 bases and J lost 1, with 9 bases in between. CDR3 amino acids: CASRKGQNTGELFF. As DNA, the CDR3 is TGTGCCAGTAGGAAAGGACAGAACACCGGGGAGCTGTTTTTT.

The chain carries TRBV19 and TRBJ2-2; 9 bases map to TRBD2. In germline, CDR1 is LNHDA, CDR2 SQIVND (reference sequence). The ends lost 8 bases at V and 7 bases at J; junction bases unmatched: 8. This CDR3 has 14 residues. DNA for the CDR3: TGTGCCAGTGGGGTAGCGGGAGCTAGCGGGGAGCTGTTTTTT. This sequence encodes CASGVAGASGELFF.